The 29 T cell receptor beta chains below come from one sample, sequenced in a study of cytomegalovirus exposure and HLA in healthy donors. The PCR ran on 60 Vbeta and 13 Jbeta primers. Libraries were prepared by immunoSEQ multiplex PCR; TCRdb keeps only in-frame clonotypes and omits some of them. The repertoire consists of approximately 200,000 clones, with around 80% occurring once and the leading ten covering roughly 15%. The sequencing input was PBMCs. The receptors derive from a man aged 40-49 years in good health and CMV-seronegative.

The chain employs TRBV29-1 and TRBJ1-2; 7 bases map to TRBD1. Germline trimming cut 6 bases from V and 1 base from J; bases unmatched to any gene: 11. Germline values: CDR1 SQVTM, CDR2 ANQGSEA. The CDR3 sequence is 15 residues long. The CDR3 DNA is TGCAGCGTCGGGACAGCGATGGACCTTAACTATGGCTACACCTTC. This sequence encodes CSVGTAMDLNYGYTF.

The chain uses TRBV6-5 and TRBJ2-7; the match to TRBD1 covers 8 bases. The CDR3 loop spans 15 amino acids. V was clipped by 0 bases and J by 3 bases; unmatched bases: 4. Germline CDR1 is MNHEY and CDR2 is SVGAGI. The CDR3 DNA follows: TGTGCCAGCAGTTACTCGATGGACAGGGTCTACGAGCAGTACTTC. Encoded protein: CASSYSMDRVYEQYF.

The V and J genes are TRBV5-1 and TRBJ2-7, with D possibly TRBD2 on 5 matching bases. Trimming cost V 4 bases and J 2 bases, with 13 bases left between them. CDR3 size: 14 residues. The germline gives CDR1 SGHRS, CDR2 YFSETQ. CDR3 nucleotides: TGCGCCAGCAGCCGGGGAGAACCAGCCTACGAGCAGTACTTC. As protein: CASSRGEPAYEQYF.

The gene calls are TRBV27 and TRBJ1-5, with D maybe TRBD1 (5 bases). The CDR3 sequence is 13 residues long. Trimming removed 5 bases at V and 2 bases at J, with 7 bases between. Germline lookup yields CDR1 MNHEY and CDR2 SMNVEV (reference sequence). The CDR3 loop is CASSGGGNQPQHF. In nucleotides, the CDR3 is TGTGCCAGCAGTGGGGGGGGCAATCAGCCCCAGCATTTT.

This clone appeared a single time. This chain connects TRBV7-8 to TRBJ1-4; D remains ambiguous. V dropped 0 bases and J dropped 4 bases, with 12 bases sitting between them. This CDR3 region has 16 residues. Germline V CDR1 and CDR2: SGHVS, FQNEAQ. The CDR3 loop reads CASSLARQGLNEKLFF. The CDR3 DNA is TGTGCCAGCAGCTTAGCGCGACAAGGCCTTAATGAAAAACTGTTTTTT.

V is TRBV7-2 and J is TRBJ1-1; D not certain. CDR3 size: 12 residues. The germline CDR1 and CDR2 sequences are SGHTA and FQGNSA. The V gene lost 5 bases and the J gene lost 1 base, with 5 bases spanning the gap. The CDR3 spells CASSTSNTEAFF. As DNA, the CDR3 is TGTGCCAGCAGCACTTCGAACACTGAAGCTTTCTTT.

The J gene is TRBJ2-5, the V gene TRBV15; D is possibly TRBD1 (6 bases). The CDR3 is 13 amino acids. Trimming took 1 base from V and 5 from J, leaving 8 bases between them. The V gene's germline CDR1 is LNHNV and CDR2 YYDKDF (reference sequence). CDR3 region: CATSRGQGETQYF. The CDR3 coding sequence is TGTGCCACCAGCAGAGGTCAGGGGGAGACCCAGTACTTC.

The rearrangement joins TRBV2 to TRBJ2-7, with 8 positions matching TRBD1. V was clipped by 7 bases and J by 9 bases; unmatched bases: 14. CDR1 is SNHLY, CDR2 FYNNEI, per germline. This CDR3 spans 14 amino acids. CDR3 coding DNA: TGTGCCAGCACCGACAGGGGCCCTGAGTCTGGGCAGTACTTC. Its protein is CASTDRGPESGQYF. The full variable domain, rest sourced from reference TRBV2 and TRBJ2-7, is EPEVTQTPSHQVTQMGQEVILRCVPISNHLYFYWYRQILGQKVEFLVSFYNNEISEKSEIFDDQFSVERPDGSNFTLKIRSTKLEDSAMYFCASTDRGPESGQYFGPGTRLTVT.

This chain connects TRBV29-1 to TRBJ2-7; TRBD1 might be the D (5 bases). Trimming shortened V by 5 bases and J by 3 bases, and 8 bases separated the two germline ends. The CDR3 is 11 residues long. Germline CDR1 is SQVTM and CDR2 is ANQGSEA. CDR3: CSVNQGYEQYF. CDR3 DNA: TGCAGCGTTAATCAGGGCTACGAGCAGTACTTC.

The chain combines TRBV7-3 with TRBJ1-1; 8 nucleotides align to TRBD1. The CDR3 loop spans 14 amino acids. V gave up 5 bases and J gave up 1 base; unmatched junction bases: 3. Germline loops: CDR1 SGHTA, CDR2 FQGTGA. CDR3 sequence (DNA): TGTGCCAGCAGCCAACAGGGGGGGAACACTGAAGCTTTCTTT. This encodes CASSQQGGNTEAFF.

This clone is a singleton in its sample. The V and J genes are TRBV4-1 and TRBJ2-1; D is ambiguous. This CDR3 spans 16 amino acids. Germline V CDR1 and CDR2: MGHRA, YSYEKL. Trimming removed 1 base from V and 2 bases from J, with 12 bases in between. This CDR3 is CASSQGGLPTYNEQFF. In DNA, the CDR3 is TGCGCCAGCAGCCAAGGTGGGCTCCCGACCTACAATGAGCAGTTCTTC.

V usage is TRBV9 and J usage is TRBJ1-2, with TRBD1 as a possible D gene (5 bases). Germline loops: CDR1 SGDLS, CDR2 YYNGEE. Trimming cost V 3 bases and J 1 base, with 13 bases left between them. This CDR3 is built from 15 residues. CDR3 protein: CASSGMTAVNYGYTF. The DNA of the CDR3 is TGTGCCAGCAGCGGCATGACAGCCGTTAACTATGGCTACACCTTC. The full variable domain, in which reference TRBV9 and TRBJ1-2 provide the parts outside the CDR3, is DSGVTQTPKHLITATGQRVTLRCSPRSGDLSVYWYQQSLDQGLQFLIQYYNGEERAKGNILERFSAQQFPDLHSELNLSSLELGDSALYFCASSGMTAVNYGYTFGSGTRLTVV.

The V and J genes are TRBV4-1 and TRBJ2-1; TRBD2 matches 9 bases. Trimming at V came to 4 bases and at J to 8 bases, leaving 9 bases not matched to a gene. Germline V CDR1 and CDR2: MGHRA, YSYEKL. The CDR3 runs to 15 residues. The CDR3 bases are TGCGCCAGCAGCCTGGGGCTAGCGGGGAGCTATGAGCAGTTCTTC. Amino acids: CASSLGLAGSYEQFF.

V usage is TRBV4-3 and J usage is TRBJ2-3, with unresolved D. Germline-derived CDR1 and CDR2 are LGHNA and YSLEER. Trimming shortened V by 0 bases and J by 0 bases, and 13 bases separated the two germline ends. This CDR3 region has 17 residues. In nucleotides, the CDR3 is TGCGCCAGCAGCCAAGATTTTGGAGCGACTAGCACAGATACGCAGTATTTT. This codes for CASSQDFGATSTDTQYF.

V and J are TRBV30 and TRBJ2-3, with D perhaps matching TRBD1 (5 bases). V lost 0 bases, J lost 2 bases, and 24 bases lay in between. Germline V gene sequence: CDR1 GTSNPN, CDR2 SVGIG (reference sequence). CDR3 length: 19 residues. The CDR3 region is CAWSVLTLDLGRNTDTQYF. The CDR3 DNA sequence: TGTGCCTGGAGTGTACTGACTCTCGACCTGGGGCGGAACACAGATACGCAGTATTTT.

The chain carries TRBV2 and TRBJ2-5; weak D call: TRBD2 (6 bases). Trimming stripped 8 bases from V and 2 bases from J, with 9 bases between. In germline, CDR1 is SNHLY, CDR2 FYNNEI. The CDR3 has 12 amino acids. Here the CDR3 DNA reads TGTGCCAGCGGGGGGAGGCAAGAGACCCAGTACTTC. The encoded protein is CASGGRQETQYF. Looking up the rest from reference TRBV2 and TRBJ2-5 gives the full variable domain: EPEVTQTPSHQVTQMGQEVILRCVPISNHLYFYWYRQILGQKVEFLVSFYNNEISEKSEIFDDQFSVERPDGSNFTLKIRSTKLEDSAMYFCASGGRQETQYFGPGTRLLVL.

The chain is built from TRBV5-5 and TRBJ1-6, with D perhaps matching TRBD1 (6 bases). The CDR3 totals 19 residues. Trimming shortened V by 0 bases and J by 0 bases, and 16 bases separated the two germline ends. The germline V gene has CDR1 SGHKS and CDR2 YYEKEE (reference sequence). The CDR3 region has the DNA TGTGCCAGCAGCTTGGGGGGGCGGACCATCAGCTCCTATAATTCACCCCTCCACTTT. It yields the protein CASSLGGRTISSYNSPLHF.

CDR3 nucleotide sequence: TGTGCCAGTAGTATTGTGAGAGGGATTAATTCACCCCTCCACTTT. This sequence encodes CASSIVRGINSPLHF. This chain joins TRBV19 and TRBJ1-6; no reliable D call. There are 15 residues in the CDR3. V lost 3 bases and J 6 bases, leaving 12 bases between the germline ends. CDR1 is LNHDA, CDR2 SQIVND, per germline (reference sequence).

The V and J genes are TRBV7-9 and TRBJ2-5; D might be TRBD2 (6 bases). V was clipped by 4 bases and J by 0 bases, with 6 bases between them. CDR1 is SEHNR and CDR2 is FQNEAQ in the germline V gene (reference sequence). The CDR3 consists of 13 residues. The CDR3 DNA reads as TGTGCCAGCAGCTGGGGGGACCAAGAGACCCAGTACTTC. Translation: CASSWGDQETQYF.

The chain combines TRBV4-2 with TRBJ1-1; 9 bases agree with TRBD1. With V trimmed by 3 bases and J by 1 base, 3 bases remained unmatched. The CDR3 extends over 15 amino acids. CDR1 is LGHNA and CDR2 is YNFKEQ in the germline V gene. Here the CDR3 reads CASSHRQGENTEAFF. DNA of the CDR3: TGTGCCAGCAGCCATCGACAGGGGGAGAACACTGAAGCTTTCTTT.

The chain employs TRBV6-6 and TRBJ2-3, with D possibly being TRBD2 (6 bases). CDR1 and CDR2 from the germline V gene are MNHNY and SVGAGI (reference sequence). Trimming removed 4 bases at V and 6 bases at J, with 17 bases between. The CDR3 length is 15 residues. The CDR3 protein is CASSLDSGTADTQYF. The CDR3 DNA is TGTGCCAGCAGTTTAGACTCCGGGACTGCTGATACGCAGTATTTT.

This clone came up a few times. The gene calls are TRBV29-1 and TRBJ2-2, with D perhaps TRBD1 (5 bases). Trimming left V 0 bases short and J 3 bases short, with 8 bases between. This CDR3 spans 14 amino acids. Looked up from germline, CDR1 is SQVTM and CDR2 is ANQGSEA. Here the CDR3 DNA reads TGCAGCGTTGAAGACCCAGGGTACACCGGGGAGCTGTTTTTT. Translation gives CSVEDPGYTGELFF.

This chain joins TRBV4-1 and TRBJ2-2, with TRBD1 matching 8 bases. Per germline, CDR1 MGHRA and CDR2 YSYEKL. V was pared by 4 bases and J by 8 bases, with 12 bases of the junction left unmatched. The CDR3 has 16 residues. This CDR3 reads CASSPATGALAGELFF. In DNA form, the CDR3 reads TGCGCCAGCAGCCCCGCGACAGGGGCCCTCGCGGGGGAGCTGTTTTTT.

This clone was detected a few times. This chain's CDR3 is CASQAGGYNEQFF. In nucleotides, the CDR3 is TGTGCCTCACAAGCGGGAGGATACAATGAGCAGTTCTTC. V usage is TRBV5-4 and J usage is TRBJ2-1, with 9 bases identical to TRBD2. The CDR3 extends over 13 amino acids. Trimming cost V 10 bases and J 4 bases; bases outside gene matches: 6. Germline CDR1 reads SGHNT; CDR2 reads YYREEE (reference sequence).

This clone was seen once. Since no conserved phenylalanine or tryptophan closes the CDR3, a read error is the likely cause. The CDR3 DNA follows: TGTGCCAGCAGCTTAAGGGAGGGCGGCACTGAAGCTTTCCTT. As protein: CASSLREGGTEAFL. The chain recombines TRBV7-8 with TRBJ1-1; the D is unclear. The CDR3 contains 14 residues. V was clipped by 2 bases and J by 4 bases, with 11 bases between them. Germline assignment: CDR1 SGHVS and CDR2 FQNEAQ.

The gene calls are TRBV14 and TRBJ1-2; D ambiguous. V gave up 0 bases and J gave up 7 bases, with 9 bases separating them. CDR3 length: 13 amino acids. CDR1 is SGHDN, CDR2 FVKESK, per germline. The CDR3 DNA follows: TGTGCCAGCAGCCAAGAAACCGGGGTTGGCTACACCTTC. Translated: CASSQETGVGYTF. The variable domain in full, with the rest retrieved from reference TRBV14 and TRBJ1-2, is EAGVTQFPSHSVIEKGQTVTLRCDPISGHDNLYWYRRVMGKEIKFLLHFVKESKQDESGMPNNRFLAERTGGTYSTLKVQPAELEDSGVYFCASSQETGVGYTFGSGTRLTVV.

The genes are TRBV7-2 and TRBJ2-1; the D gene is possibly TRBD2 (5 bases). Germline V CDR1 and CDR2: SGHTA, FQGNSA. The CDR3 runs to 14 residues. Trimming pared 8 bases from V and 0 bases from J, leaving 11 bases between. CDR3 sequence (DNA): TGTGCCAGCCGAGCGGTTTTCTCCTACAATGAGCAGTTCTTC. It encodes CASRAVFSYNEQFF.

V usage is TRBV14 and J usage is TRBJ2-7; TRBD2 agrees at 7 bases. CDR1 SGHDN and CDR2 FVKESK come from the germline V gene. The J segment lost 1 base and the V segment lost 0 bases, leaving 6 bases of the junction unmatched. The CDR3 runs 16 residues. The CDR3 DNA is TGTGCCAGCAGCCAAGATGCGGCGGGAGAGTCCTACGAGCAGTACTTC. Translated: CASSQDAAGESYEQYF.

V is TRBV18 and J is TRBJ1-1; the D is unclear. This CDR3 has 13 residues. Germline V gene sequence: CDR1 KGHSH, CDR2 LQKENI. Deletions cut 2 bases from V and 2 bases from J, with 6 bases between. CDR3 DNA: TGTGCCAGCTCACCATCCGGTAACACTGAAGCTTTCTTT. It yields the protein CASSPSGNTEAFF.